Sequencing of this TCR beta chain was carried out in a study of cytomegalovirus exposure and HLA in healthy donors. Overall study results and limits: The study flagged 150 to 200 TCR beta chains as cytomegalovirus-associated. TCR beta sequences reportedly predicted most subjects' HLA-A and HLA-B alleles accurately. Association of a missense DCLRE1C variant with TCR beta V- and J-gene trimming was reported in a later analysis.

PCR used 60 Vbeta primers and 13 Jbeta primers. Some clones are missing from TCRdb's copy, which holds only in-frame ones; the method was immunoSEQ multiplex PCR. The data hold about 190,000 clones, with approximately 79% observed a single time. Donors were ostensibly healthy at sampling, although undocumented immune exposures were probable. On this clone: What it binds is unknown.

V shed 1 base and J shed 7 bases, with 22 bases lying between them. Germline V gene sequence: CDR1 MNHNS, CDR2 SASEGT. CDR3 size: 17 residues. This receptor was taken from a woman aged 18 to 35 in good health and CMV-seronegative. The chain couples TRBV6-1 to TRBJ2-5, with a weak D call TRBD2 (5 bases). The sequencing sample was made of PBMCs. The CDR3 reads CASSEGRGRAPDRTQYF. In DNA, the CDR3 is TGTGCCAGCAGTGAAGGACGGGGAAGGGCCCCCGACCGGACCCAGTACTTC.